This T cell receptor beta chain derives from a study of T cells in localized non-small cell lung cancer. Whole-study results and caveats: Uninvolved adjacent lung had more T cell clonality than any other tissue, topping tumor. Researchers found a median roughly 56 of the top 100 tumor clones in adjacent lung. Higher blood T cell density tracked longer overall survival. Heterogeneity within the tumor remains possible, as just one region underwent sequencing.

This clone was recorded once. Its antigen is not identified. The CDR3 consists of 15 residues. Looked up from germline, CDR1 is SGDLS and CDR2 is YYNGEE. With V trimmed by 4 bases and J by 4 bases, 7 bases remained unmatched. TCRdb's copy holds only in-frame clones and misses some; the assay was immunoSEQ multiplex PCR. The sample holds about 26,000 clones, 81% seen once. The sequencing used peripheral blood, collected before any cancer treatment. This clonotype was sampled from a man aged 35-75 years with stage III squamous cell lung carcinoma. The chain links TRBV9 to TRBJ2-5; 10 nucleotides match TRBD2. CDR3 DNA sequence: TGTGCCAGCAGCCCCAGCGGGGGGGTAATAGAGACCCAGTACTTC. Protein: CASSPSGGVIETQYF.